The 28 T cell receptor beta chains given below trace back to one sample, sequenced in a study of blood T cell repertoires in COVID-19. Sequencing was performed with immunoSEQ multiplex PCR; in TCRdb, only in-frame clones are kept and a portion is missing. Here the sample spans fewer than 300,000 clones, approximately 85% being singletons. Sequencing input: PBMCs or T cells enriched from blood (not recorded which). All receptors come from a woman under 40 who had recovered from COVID-19.

The V gene is TRBV6-5, the J gene TRBJ2-1; D is possibly TRBD1 (6 bases). CDR1 is MNHEY, CDR2 SVGAGI, per germline. There are 15 residues in the CDR3. V was trimmed by 2 bases and J by 3 bases, leaving 11 bases between them. The DNA for the CDR3 is TGTGCCAGCAGTTACAGACAGGACCTCTACAATGAGCAGTTCTTC. It is translated as CASSYRQDLYNEQFF.

The rearrangement uses TRBV4-2 and TRBJ2-1, with 7 bases that match TRBD2. The CDR3 contains 15 residues. The germline V gene has CDR1 LGHNA and CDR2 YNFKEQ. The ends lost 0 bases at V and 9 bases at J; junction bases unmatched: 8. CDR3 in amino acids: CASSQERGLAVEQFF. The CDR3 DNA reads as TGTGCCAGCAGCCAAGAACGCGGGCTAGCGGTTGAGCAGTTCTTC.

For the CDR3, the DNA is TGTGCCAGCAGCGCGGGACAGATGAACACTGAAGCTTTCTTT. Its translation: CASSAGQMNTEAFF. V usage is TRBV4-2 and J usage is TRBJ1-1, with 7 bases that match TRBD1. Germline lookup yields CDR1 LGHNA and CDR2 YNFKEQ. J gave up 0 bases and V 5 bases, and 3 bases lay outside the gene matches. The CDR3 is 14 amino acids.

The chain is built from TRBV19 and TRBJ2-1; 12 bases map to TRBD2. CDR1 is LNHDA, CDR2 SQIVND, per germline (reference sequence). After removal of 6 bases from V and 6 bases from J, the junction contained 12 bases not matched to a gene. The CDR3 is made up of 17 amino acids. CDR3 nucleotides: TGTGCCAGTAGCGGACAGGGGAGGACTAGCGGGACCAATGAGCAGTTCTTC. Amino acid sequence: CASSGQGRTSGTNEQFF. Based on the CDR3 plus reference TRBV19 and TRBJ2-1, the full variable domain is DGGITQSPKYLFRKEGQNVTLSCEQNLNHDAMYWYRQDPGQGLRLIYYSQIVNDFQKGDIAEGYSVSREKKESFPLTVTSAQKNPTAFYLCASSGQGRTSGTNEQFFGPGTRLTVL.

The genes are TRBV7-2 and TRBJ1-6, with D unclear. Trimming left V 4 bases short and J 0 bases short, with 13 bases between. CDR3 length: 17 amino acids. Germline V lookup: CDR1 SGHTA, CDR2 FQGNSA. The CDR3 here is CASSSPGSYSYNSPLHF. CDR3 nucleotides: TGTGCCAGCAGCTCTCCCGGTTCATACTCCTATAATTCACCCCTCCACTTT.

The V and J genes are TRBV28 and TRBJ1-2, with D unclear. The CDR3 runs to 14 residues. The V gene's germline CDR1 is MDHEN and CDR2 SYDVKM. V was shortened by 6 bases and J by 4 bases, with 15 bases between the two germline ends. The DNA for the CDR3 is TGTGCCAGCAGGTACCTTTTACAGACCTATGGCTACACCTTC. Its translation is CASRYLLQTYGYTF.

V and J are TRBV11-2 and TRBJ1-2, with a weak D call TRBD1 (5 bases). This CDR3 has 14 residues. Per germline, CDR1 SGHAT and CDR2 FQNNGV. V gave up 5 bases and J gave up 9 bases, with 19 bases separating them. In nucleotides, the CDR3 is TGTGCCAGCAGCCCCCAGCGGGGGGATGAAAGCTACACCTTC. Protein sequence: CASSPQRGDESYTF.

This rearrangement joins TRBV4-1 to TRBJ2-1; TRBD1 agrees at 11 bases. V dropped 1 base and J dropped 7; count of bases not matched to a gene: 9. Germline V gene lookup returns CDR1 MGHRA and CDR2 YSYEKL. The CDR3 is 17 amino acids. CDR3 in DNA: TGCGCCAGCAGCCAAGGGGGGACAGGGGGGACCTCTAATGAGCAGTTCTTC. This sequence encodes CASSQGGTGGTSNEQFF.

J is TRBJ2-1 and V is TRBV18, with 11 nucleotides matching TRBD2. The germline CDR1 and CDR2 sequences are KGHSH and LQKENI. With 5 bases clipped from V and 4 bases from J, the junction kept 4 bases outside the gene matches. The CDR3 covers 15 residues. This CDR3 reads CASSSGTSGYNEQFF. In DNA form, the CDR3 reads TGTGCCAGCTCATCCGGGACTAGCGGATACAATGAGCAGTTCTTC.

The rearrangement joins TRBV4-1 to TRBJ1-3; tentatively, D is TRBD1 (6 bases). Trimming took off 4 bases at V and 0 bases at J, with 28 bases between the two ends. Per germline, CDR1 MGHRA and CDR2 YSYEKL. This CDR3 contains 21 residues. The CDR3 coding sequence is TGCGCCAGCAGCCTCCCGGTGGGTCGGGACACTACTATACGCTCTGGAAACACCATATATTTT. Amino acid sequence: CASSLPVGRDTTIRSGNTIYF.

The chain uses TRBV11-1 and TRBJ1-5; 7 bases match TRBD1. V lost 5 bases to trimming and J lost 6 bases; unmatched junction nucleotides: 4. Per the germline V gene, CDR1 is SGHAT and CDR2 is FQDESV (reference sequence). The CDR3 extends over 13 amino acids. The CDR3 nucleotides are TGTGCCAGCAGCCAAGACAGGGTTCAGCCCCAGCATTTT. It codes for CASSQDRVQPQHF.

The rearrangement links TRBV6-5 to TRBJ2-7, with a tentative D call TRBD1 (6 bases). The length of the CDR3 is 14 residues. Germline values: CDR1 MNHEY, CDR2 SVGAGI. The V and J ends lost 5 bases and 0 bases respectively, with 11 bases between them. The CDR3 sequence: CASSRQGLSYEQYF. The CDR3 nucleotides read TGTGCCAGCAGTAGGCAGGGGCTCTCCTACGAGCAGTACTTC.

This rearrangement joins TRBV5-1 to TRBJ2-4; TRBD1 matches 10 bases. Germline-derived CDR1 and CDR2 are SGHRS and YFSETQ. Unmatched junction bases numbered 10, after V lost 4 bases and J lost 6 bases. The CDR3 consists of 16 residues. The CDR3 is CASSRRQGAWGNIQYF. The CDR3, as DNA: TGCGCCAGCAGCCGACGACAGGGGGCCTGGGGAAACATTCAGTACTTC.

The gene calls are TRBV5-6 and TRBJ1-2; 9 bases match TRBD1. The CDR3 consists of 15 residues. The V gene's germline CDR1 is SGHDT and CDR2 YYEEEE. With 6 bases clipped from V and 3 bases from J, the junction kept 9 bases outside the gene matches. The CDR3, as DNA: TGTGCCAGCAAATTAGACCGGGACAGGGACTATGGCTACACCTTC. As protein: CASKLDRDRDYGYTF.

This chain uses TRBV7-2 with TRBJ2-3; D is perhaps TRBD1 (7 bases). The CDR3 is 13 residues long. Trimming cost V 4 bases and J 5 bases, with 10 bases left between them. CDR1 is SGHTA and CDR2 is FQGNSA in the germline V gene. The CDR3 here is CASSSQGGDTQYF. In DNA form, the CDR3 reads TGTGCCAGCAGCTCCCAGGGGGGAGATACGCAGTATTTT.

The genes are TRBV7-8 and TRBJ1-1; 9 bases are shared with TRBD1. The CDR3 length is 17 residues. Germline values: CDR1 SGHVS, CDR2 FQNEAQ. V lost 1 base to trimming and J lost 4 bases; unmatched junction nucleotides: 10. The CDR3 spells CASSLDFRDRVSTEAFF. For the CDR3, the DNA is TGTGCCAGCAGCTTAGACTTCCGGGACAGGGTATCCACTGAAGCTTTCTTT.

The J gene is TRBJ2-3, the V gene TRBV30; 9 positions agree with TRBD1. The CDR3 is made up of 15 amino acids. Trimming removed 7 bases from V and 4 bases from J; junction bases left unmatched: 12. CDR1 GTSNPN and CDR2 SVGIG come from the germline V gene (reference sequence). CDR3 sequence (DNA): TGTGCCTTAAGTCCGGGGACAGGGTTCGCAGATACGCAGTATTTT. Protein sequence: CALSPGTGFADTQYF.

This chain links TRBV4-1 with TRBJ1-2, with TRBD1 matching over 8 bases. The germline gives CDR1 MGHRA, CDR2 YSYEKL. Trimming cost V 4 bases and J 4 bases; bases outside gene matches: 5. This CDR3 is built from 14 residues. The CDR3 DNA reads TGCGCCAGCAGCCTAGGGACAGGCTCCTATGGCTACACCTTC. Protein sequence: CASSLGTGSYGYTF.

This rearrangement joins TRBV3-1 (or the pseudogene TRBV3-2) to TRBJ2-5, with 12 nucleotides matching TRBD1. The germline V gene has CDR1 LGHDT and CDR2 YNNKEL (reference sequence). CDR3 length: 17 residues. Trimming at V came to 1 base and at J to 6 bases, leaving 9 bases not matched to a gene. CDR3 nucleotides: TGTGCCAGCAGCCAAGTAGGGGGGACAGGGGGCTCTAAGACCCAGTACTTC. Its translation is CASSQVGGTGGSKTQYF.

This clone was found once. The genes are TRBV4-2 and TRBJ1-1; D remains unclear. Germline V gives CDR1 LGHNA, CDR2 YNFKEQ. This CDR3 spans 12 amino acids. Trimming stripped 4 bases from V and 11 bases from J, with 14 bases between. The CDR3 DNA reads TGTGCCAGCAGCCCCCCGTGGAGTTCGGCTTTCTTT. Amino acids: CASSPPWSSAFF.

The rearrangement links TRBV24-1 to TRBJ2-1, with 9 bases aligning to TRBD1. In germline, CDR1 is KGHDR, CDR2 SFDVKD. V was pared by 3 bases and J by 4 bases, with 6 bases of the junction left unmatched. This CDR3 is built from 16 residues. The DNA of the CDR3 is TGTGCCACCAGTGATCACGGGACAGGGATTTACAATGAGCAGTTCTTC. Translated: CATSDHGTGIYNEQFF.

V usage is TRBV5-6 and J usage is TRBJ2-3; D unresolved. The CDR3 extends over 12 amino acids. Germline CDR1 SGHDT, CDR2 YYEEEE. Trimming removed 1 base at V and 5 bases at J, with 5 bases between. As DNA, the CDR3 is TGTGCCAGCAGCTTGTGGAGAGATACGCAGTATTTT. Protein sequence: CASSLWRDTQYF. Full variable domain (rest looked up from reference TRBV5-6 and TRBJ2-3): DAGVTQSPTHLIKTRGQQVTLRCSPKSGHDTVSWYQQALGQGPQFIFQYYEEEERQRGNFPDRFSGHQFPNYSSELNVNALLLGDSALYLCASSLWRDTQYFGPGTRLTVL.

The V and J genes are TRBV19 and TRBJ2-3; 8 positions match TRBD2. Trimming removed 3 bases from V and 0 bases from J; junction bases left unmatched: 2. The germline gives CDR1 LNHDA, CDR2 SQIVND (reference sequence). This CDR3 region has 15 residues. DNA of the CDR3: TGTGCCAGTAGTATGGTAGCGGGAAGCACAGATACGCAGTATTTT. It codes for CASSMVAGSTDTQYF.

The chain has TRBV10-3 and TRBJ2-2, with TRBD2 matching over 11 bases. The CDR3 spans 17 residues. Unmatched junction bases numbered 10, after V lost 3 bases and J lost 7 bases. Germline-derived CDR1 and CDR2 are ENHRY and SYGVKD. This CDR3 is CAISDITSGGSSGELFF. DNA for the CDR3: TGTGCCATCAGTGATATAACTAGCGGGGGAAGTAGCGGGGAGCTGTTTTTT.

The rearrangement uses TRBV28 and TRBJ2-6; D remains unclear. The CDR3 loop spans 14 amino acids. Germline V gene data show CDR1 as MDHEN and CDR2 as SYDVKM. The ends were cut back, 6 bases at V and 4 bases at J, with 10 bases in the middle. The CDR3 here is CASSPAQGANVLTF. For the CDR3, the DNA is TGTGCCAGCAGCCCCGCGCAAGGGGCCAACGTCCTGACTTTC.

This chain links TRBV6-5 with TRBJ1-1, with 11 nucleotides matching TRBD1. V shed 7 bases, J shed 5 bases, and the junction held 6 bases outside the gene matches. There are 14 residues in the CDR3. Per the germline V gene, CDR1 is MNHEY and CDR2 is SVGAGI. The CDR3 loop is CASTQDRGQTEAFF. The CDR3 DNA is TGTGCCAGCACCCAGGACAGGGGGCAGACTGAAGCTTTCTTT.

V gene TRBV28 combines with J gene TRBJ1-2; 8 nucleotides line up with TRBD1. The junction had 7 bases not matched to a gene; V was cut back by 2 bases and J by 8 bases. The CDR3 length is 14 residues. Germline V lookup: CDR1 MDHEN, CDR2 SYDVKM. In DNA, the CDR3 is TGTGCCAGCAGTTTACAGGGGGCTCTAGGGGGCTACACCTTC. The encoded protein is CASSLQGALGGYTF.

The chain carries TRBV10-1 and TRBJ1-1; D may be TRBD1 (6 bases). Germline V gene sequence: CDR1 WNHNN, CDR2 SYGVQD (reference sequence). CDR3 length: 13 residues. The V end was cut by 3 bases, the J end by 4 bases, with 9 bases between. The CDR3: CASSETGFTEAFF. In DNA form, the CDR3 reads TGCGCCAGCAGTGAAACAGGGTTCACTGAAGCTTTCTTT.